These 9 T cell receptor beta chains came from one sample sequenced in a study of pediatric ulcerative colitis. Assay: immunoSEQ multiplex PCR; the TCRdb copy retains only in-frame clones and omits some. Among 30,000 to 40,000 clones listed, around 80% were seen once. The rectum was sampled with one to two pinch biopsies at colonoscopy. Sequencing input: gut tissue. All receptors come from a boy between 5 and 17 years old with mild ulcerative colitis.

This clone occurred a few times. The chain is built from TRBV11-2 and TRBJ1-3; D is uncertain. The CDR3 runs to 19 residues. Germline V gene lookup returns CDR1 SGHAT and CDR2 FQNNGV. V was trimmed by 4 bases and J by 1 base, leaving 23 bases between them. In DNA form, the CDR3 reads TGTGCCAGCAGCTCCCTCGCCGAAGCCACATTCTCTTCTGGAAACACCATATATTTT. It is translated as CASSSLAEATFSSGNTIYF.

This chain connects TRBV19 to TRBJ1-2; the D gene is possibly TRBD1 (5 bases). The length of the CDR3 is 12 residues. The germline V gene has CDR1 LNHDA and CDR2 SQIVND (reference sequence). V lost 6 bases and J 4 bases, leaving 9 bases between the germline ends. For the CDR3, the DNA is TGTGCCAGTAGCTGGGACGGCTATGGCTACACCTTC. Amino acid sequence: CASSWDGYGYTF.

This clone was observed once. The CDR3 protein is CASSTPGQGGRYGYTF. The CDR3 bases are TGTGCCAGCAGCACTCCGGGACAGGGGGGGAGGTATGGCTACACCTTC. The chain uses TRBV28 and TRBJ1-2; 11 bases match TRBD1. The V gene end was trimmed by 6 bases and the J gene end by 5 bases; junction bases not matched to a gene: 11. The length of the CDR3 is 16 residues. Germline lookup yields CDR1 MDHEN and CDR2 SYDVKM.

The rearrangement uses TRBV20-1 and TRBJ2-1; D not resolved. Germline values: CDR1 DFQATT, CDR2 SNEGSKA (reference sequence). The V end was cut by 3 bases, the J end by 10 bases, with 10 bases between. The CDR3 sequence is 11 residues long. CDR3 DNA sequence: TGCAGTGCTAGTACGGAGAGGGAGCAGTTCTTC. The encoded protein is CSASTEREQFF.

The chain couples TRBV11-2 to TRBJ1-1; weak D call: TRBD1 (5 bases). The CDR3 loop spans 16 amino acids. The germline V gene has CDR1 SGHAT and CDR2 FQNNGV. Trimming took 1 base from V and 0 from J, leaving 12 bases between them. Here the CDR3 reads CASSLVGRALNTEAFF. The DNA of the CDR3 is TGTGCCAGCAGCTTAGTGGGACGAGCGCTGAACACTGAAGCTTTCTTT.

The chain combines TRBV19 with TRBJ2-3, with 8 nucleotides matching TRBD2. This CDR3 has 13 amino acids. The germline CDR1 and CDR2 sequences are LNHDA and SQIVND (reference sequence). V shed 7 bases, J shed 6 bases, and the junction held 6 bases outside the gene matches. CDR3 nucleotides: TGTGCCAGTAACAGCGGGGGTGGGGATACGCAGTATTTT. Its protein product is CASNSGGGDTQYF. Supplemented by reference TRBV19 and TRBJ2-3, the full variable domain reads DGGITQSPKYLFRKEGQNVTLSCEQNLNHDAMYWYRQDPGQGLRLIYYSQIVNDFQKGDIAEGYSVSREKKESFPLTVTSAQKNPTAFYLCASNSGGGDTQYFGPGTRLTVL.

The V call is TRBV4-1, the J call TRBJ2-1; TRBD1 aligns across 9 bases. The V gene end was trimmed by 6 bases and the J gene end by 5 bases; junction bases not matched to a gene: 5. Looked up from germline, CDR1 is MGHRA and CDR2 is YSYEKL. This CDR3 region has 14 residues. CDR3 protein: CASSPGQGHNEQFF. CDR3 in DNA: TGCGCCAGCAGTCCGGGACAGGGACACAATGAGCAGTTCTTC.

This clone was recorded a few times. The rearrangement uses TRBV7-9 and TRBJ1-3; D not resolved. Germline CDR1 SEHNR, CDR2 FQNEAQ (reference sequence). The CDR3 loop spans 15 amino acids. The V end lost 4 bases, the J end lost 8 bases, and 18 bases lay between the germline ends. Here the CDR3 DNA reads TGTGCCAGCAGCTCCAGGCTAGGCGATGTGCACACCATATATTTT. Translating it yields CASSSRLGDVHTIYF.

The CDR3 nucleotides read TGTGCCAGCAGCTTGTTCGAGCGGGGGTTGGACGAGACCCAGTACTTC. Translated, it gives CASSLFERGLDETQYF. The chain joins TRBV5-4 to TRBJ2-5, with TRBD2 identical over 8 bases. The V gene's germline CDR1 is SGHNT and CDR2 YYREEE (reference sequence). This CDR3 region has 16 residues. J gave up 5 bases and V 1 base, and 10 bases lay outside the gene matches.